This section outlines one T cell receptor (beta chain) sequence together with its context. The clone's antigen remains unknown. Per-base qualities were not stored, and no clone one base away is much larger. This record belongs to a study of T cell responses to AZD1222 COVID-19 vaccine (dated by TCRdb to the early 2020s). Describing the broader study: AZD1222 recipients whose second dose came at about 4 weeks and those whose second dose came at about 12 weeks were combined into one group, since spike-specific TCR depth and breadth did not differ between the two schedules. A total of roughly 240 trial participants underwent TCR sequencing, of whom about 210 received two doses of AZD1222 and roughly 25 received two doses of the MenACWY control vaccine. Trial participants were enrolled into age subgroups of 18-55, 56-69 and 70-plus years, which contained about 150, 27 and 61 TCR-sequenced participants, respectively.

As encoded in the germline V gene, CDR1 is SGHRS while CDR2 is YFSETQ. The V and J ends are trimmed by 7 bases and 7 bases, leaving 2 bases between them. The CDR3 has 8 amino acids, counting the end cysteine and phenylalanine. Here the CDR3 DNA is all that survives: 24 bases in frame from base 1. The CDR3 regions of human TCRbeta chains were analyzed by immunosequencing. Turning to the authors' computational methods: TCRs in the repertoires were compared against a reference library of SARS-CoV-2-specific TCRs that had been generated with the MIRA antigen-specificity platform. Breadth was defined as the fraction of unique TCRs that were SARS-CoV-2-associated. Depth was defined as the fraction of total T cells that were SARS-CoV-2-associated. Using the MIRA data, each spike-specific TCR was mapped to the spike region that the TCR reacts to and placed in a CD4 or CD8 class. Log10-transformed breadth and depth values were compared by one-way ANOVA with Sidak's multiple comparisons tests. TCRdb stores this immuneACCESS table with in-frame sequences only. Part of the clones is absent; in the studies checked, under half of the shortfall reflects unresolved V genes, and no reason is known for the rest. V and J calls and clone size follow that table, whereas D and trimming were derived from the DNA. For this sample there are 150,000 to 200,000 clones; around 94% appear just once. The top ten hold about 2.5% of the sample.

General findings and caveats noted by the study authors: The vaccine-associated CD4 TCRs covered the entire spike protein, and the dominant responses fell in regions 160-218 and 743-854. Only five or six AZD1222 recipients were SARS-CoV-2 seropositive at baseline, limiting conclusions about previously exposed vaccinees. Participants were mostly white British, with more females than males. The authors suggested clonal diversity may have been underestimated. Spike-specific TCR breadth and depth rose significantly after two AZD1222 doses compared with day 0 and with MenACWY recipients. Reportedly, close to half of the unique spike-specific TCRs recognized epitopes lying outside the regions that are mutated in the B.1.351 and B.1.1.7 variants. In the small 56-69-year group, the increase in depth fell short of significance, most likely because of low power. Because no day 14 peak-response samples were available, repertoires were characterized only after the peak T cell response.

This sample's time point label indicates: baseline before first vaccination. Vaccinee samples came from UK trials COV001 and COV002, including a single-blind randomized controlled phase 2/3 trial of AZD1222 (ChAdOx1 nCoV-19) in healthy adults. For TCRbeta chain sequencing, PBMC samples from trial participants were taken at day 0 and at day 28 after the second dose. This TCR came from an adult in good health. This specimen was peripheral blood, taken on day 0 of AZD1222 vaccination. The sequence joins TRBV5-1 to TRBJ1-1, with no D gene named confidently. At the DNA level, the sequence is TGCGCCAGCGTTGAAGCTTTCTTT. This translates into CASVEAFF.